The source of this T cell receptor (beta chain) is a study of shared clonotypes between healthy human individuals (dated by TCRdb to 2019 to 2021). At the level of the whole study: Three men and two women, aged 18 to 49 years, made up the cohort. The study deeply sequenced blood TCR repertoires of 5 or 6 healthy adults to estimate repertoire size and the extent of clonotype sharing between individuals. Leukapheresis yielded between about 0.94 and 9 billion PBMCs per donor. Different laboratories and diverse techniques were used to prepare libraries and sequence TCR repertoires, to increase sequencing depth and limit assay-specific biases. For each donor, CD4 naive and CD4 memory were each run on three plates, CD8 naive on two plates, and CD8 memory on one plate. Study-level results and caveats: Sharing across a few donors was observed for about 5% of naive CD4, around 3.5% of naive CD8, roughly 2.3% of memory CD4, and around 0.42% of memory CD8 clonotypes. Incomplete sequencing was indicated by rarefaction of sorted-subset datasets, despite the large sequencing depth. Estimated clonotype richness was generally larger for naive than for memory subsets. The genetic and exposure-history diversity represented was limited by the small number of donors. Compared with non-shared clonotypes, the clonotypes found in all four sorted-subset donors had higher generation probabilities. Pairwise subsampling indicated that sequencing depth was expected to affect the degree of clonotype sharing among donors. Sampling was restricted to blood, and TCR repertoires in tissues likely differ from the TCR repertoires found in blood.

Healthy HIV-negative adults with no recently reported acute infections or vaccinations were included as donors. All donors were Caucasian adults living in Nashville, Tennessee, USA. CD4+ T cells were enriched through magnetic negative selection, after which naive cells were positively selected on CD45RA and the remaining negative fraction served as the memory subset. After blood collection by leukapheresis, PBMCs were isolated using Ficoll-Histopaque density gradient centrifugation and then cryopreserved in the vapor phase of liquid nitrogen. Analytical flow cytometry was used to check the purity and quantity of every magnetically sorted T cell population. From each sorted fraction, genomic DNA was isolated and quantified by UV absorbance on a Nanodrop 2000c. In its sample, this clone was seen once. Its antigen is currently not known. No per-base quality is available; no much larger clone lies one base away.

Using the deep immunoSEQ assay, multiplex PCR amplified TCR CDR3 regions from genomic DNA. Genomic DNA extracted from each cell subset was distributed evenly over all wells of several immunoSEQ 96-well plates, and each plate served as one replicate. For sorted subsets, each replicate PCR was loaded with 200 ng genomic DNA, equivalent to about 30,000 T cell genomes. The purified libraries were quantified using a Qubit 3.0 fluorometer, sized with a Bioanalyzer 2100, and then quantified again using the KAPA Library Quantification kit. Every immunoSEQ 96-well plate was sequenced on a separate single-read 150-cycle Illumina NextSeq 550 flow cell. Per the source publication's procedure: Because the immunoSEQ output held only junctional sequences and lacked quality scores, the filtering could not match the filtering applied to full-length reads. Sequences were annotated with PyIR, a Python wrapper for IgBLAST v1.9, using IMGT germline references to assign V/J genes and CDR3. Reads were removed for weak V/J assignments (E-value above 1e-6), missing CDR3, stop codons, out-of-frame junctions, or ambiguous translated residues. V3J clonotypes were defined as sequences sharing the same inferred V gene, J gene, and CDR3 amino acid sequence. Percentage overlap between repertoires was calculated by dividing the number of shared unique clonotypes by the size of the smaller repertoire. Richness of each repertoire was evaluated using RTK rarefaction, the Chao1 estimator, and Recon v2.1 estimates of unobserved clonotypes. Generation probabilities for all TCRbeta clonotypes obtained by the gDNA method from a few donors were computed using OLGA. Drawn from immuneACCESS, this table holds only the in-frame rearrangements with V and J called that TCRdb kept. Clones are partly lost; checked studies trace under half to an unresolved V gene and leave the rest unexplained. V, J and clone size are those of that table, while D and trimming were read from the DNA. The sample table holds 2 million to 2.5 million clones, of which 93% were seen once. The ten top clones hold around 0.4% of the sample.

For CDR1 and CDR2, the germline V gene lists SGHDN and FVKESK. There are 13 amino acids in the CDR3, from cysteine to phenylalanine inclusive. CDR3 DNA only is kept here, 39 bases in frame from base 1. Trimming at the junction amounts to 4 bases on V and 7 bases on J, and the germline ends lie 14 bases apart. Rearrangement joined TRBV14 to TRBJ2-7; the D gene is possibly TRBD1 or TRBD2, each agreeing over 5 bases. The source material was naive CD4+ T cells from PBMCs. According to the study, the label for this sample's cell subset or site signals: CD45RA+ positively selected. This TCR was sampled from a man aged 18 to 29 in good health. Some clones in this sample may be carry-over from other donors' samples. The DNA sequence reads TGTGCCAGCAGCCCCCGGGACCACACGGAGCAGTACTTC. Translated, this gives CASSPRDHTEQYF. Full variable domain (CDR3 extended with the reference TRBV14 and TRBJ2-7 proteins): EAGVTQFPSHSVIEKGQTVTLRCDPISGHDNLYWYRRVMGKEIKFLLHFVKESKQDESGMPNNRFLAERTGGTYSTLKVQPAELEDSGVYFCASSPRDHTEQYFGPGTRLTVT.